A single T cell receptor (beta chain) is shown here with its context. Its antigen is still unknown. Germline V gene sequence: CDR1 LNHNV, CDR2 YYDKDF (reference sequence). CDR3 length: 15 residues. V was trimmed by 3 bases and J by 6 bases, leaving 17 bases between them. Use of 60 Vbeta and 13 Jbeta primers characterized the PCR. This table comes from immunoSEQ multiplex PCR, and its TCRdb copy is limited to in-frame clones, with some not included. The sample comprises some 130,000 clones, roughly 78% of which are singletons, and 6.5% rests with the top ten. This sample was included in a study of cytomegalovirus exposure and HLA in healthy donors. Study-level background: From about 200 million T cells, an earlier analysis saw approximately 110 million unique TCR beta sequences. Points from the study as a whole: Most likely, a cluster of highly shared sequence variants arose as a sequencing artifact. Because they were indistinguishable, some V segments, including TRBV6-2 and TRBV6-3, were excluded. Immune exposure information comprised only CMV serostatus.

The chain is built from TRBV15 and TRBJ1-2; D possibly corresponds to TRBD1 (6 bases). This clonotype was obtained from a man in his forties in good health and CMV-seropositive. The sample taken for sequencing was PBMCs. The CDR3 here is CATSRTLDRPDGYTF. The CDR3, as DNA: TGTGCCACCAGCAGGACCTTAGACAGGCCGGATGGCTACACCTTC.